The entry that follows covers one T cell receptor (beta chain) sequence. Its specificity is not known. TCRdb's copy holds only in-frame clones and misses some; the assay was immunoSEQ multiplex PCR. The sample holds tens of thousands of clones, 72% seen once. The unexposed donors gave CD4+ T cells in 2011-2018, prior to COVID-19. The cells were cultured for about ten days before CD4+ T cells were isolated. From germline, CDR1 is LNHDA and CDR2 SQIVND (reference sequence). The CDR3 covers 15 residues. Unmatched junction bases numbered 5, after V lost 2 bases and J lost 6 bases. The sample originates from a study of CD4 T cells in relation to SARS-CoV-2 and coronaviruses. Whole-study findings and limits: Crossreactivity was assessed only for spike protein, not other viral proteins. In around 60% of donors, memory CD4+ clonotypes crossrecognized SARS-CoV-2 and at least one common cold coronavirus spike.

The clonotype originates from a human donor in good health. Source material: CD4+ T cells from PBMCs, cultured in vitro. The rearrangement links TRBV19 to TRBJ2-1, with 9 bases fitting TRBD2. CDR3 DNA sequence: TGTGCCAGTAGTATAAGTAGCGGGAGAACCAATGAGCAGTTCTTC. Its protein is CASSISSGRTNEQFF.